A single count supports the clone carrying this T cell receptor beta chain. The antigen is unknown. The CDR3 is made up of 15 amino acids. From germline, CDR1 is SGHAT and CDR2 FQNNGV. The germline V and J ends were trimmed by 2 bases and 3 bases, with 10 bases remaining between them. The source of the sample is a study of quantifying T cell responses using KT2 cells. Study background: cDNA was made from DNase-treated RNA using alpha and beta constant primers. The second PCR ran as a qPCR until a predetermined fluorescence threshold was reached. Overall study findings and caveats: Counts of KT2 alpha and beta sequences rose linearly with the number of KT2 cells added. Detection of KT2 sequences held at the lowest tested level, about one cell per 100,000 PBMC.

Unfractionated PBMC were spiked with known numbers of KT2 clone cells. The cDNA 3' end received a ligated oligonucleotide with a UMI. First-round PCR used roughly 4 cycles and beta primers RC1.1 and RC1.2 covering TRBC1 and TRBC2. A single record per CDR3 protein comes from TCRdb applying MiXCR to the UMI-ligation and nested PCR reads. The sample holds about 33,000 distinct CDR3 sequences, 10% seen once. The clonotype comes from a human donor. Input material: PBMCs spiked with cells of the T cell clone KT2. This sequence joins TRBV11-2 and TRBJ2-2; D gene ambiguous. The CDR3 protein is CASSLRRWDTGELFF. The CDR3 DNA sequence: TGTGCCAGCAGCTTAAGGCGCTGGGACACCGGGGAGCTGTTTTTT.